A single sample is the source of the 21 T cell receptor beta chains below, sequenced in a study of shared clonotypes between healthy human individuals. Sequenced by immunoSEQ multiplex PCR; TCRdb stores in-frame clones only, minus some. This table holds roughly 330,000 clones, 74% found once. Sequencing was done on a sample of memory CD4+ T cells sorted from blood. Documented subset: CD45RA-negative fraction. Receptor source: a man aged 25 to 40 in good health.

This chain links TRBV2 with TRBJ2-7; 14 nucleotides line up with TRBD2. Germline V gene data show CDR1 as SNHLY and CDR2 as FYNNEI. The CDR3 is 12 amino acids. V trimming: 7 bases; J trimming: 11 bases; junction bases outside the gene matches: 4. CDR3 residues: CASKGLAGEEYF. The DNA of the CDR3 is TGTGCCAGCAAGGGACTAGCGGGAGAGGAGTACTTC.

V is TRBV2 and J is TRBJ1-4; D is perhaps TRBD1 (6 bases). The germline V gene has CDR1 SNHLY and CDR2 FYNNEI. The V end was cut by 4 bases, the J end by 6 bases, with 6 bases between. This CDR3 has 12 residues. In DNA, the CDR3 is TGTGCCAGCAGTGGACAGGATGAAAAACTGTTTTTT. Protein sequence: CASSGQDEKLFF.

J is TRBJ2-5 and V is TRBV18, with a tentative D call TRBD2 (5 bases). Trimming took 6 bases from V and 5 from J, leaving 10 bases between them. Germline CDR1 and CDR2: KGHSH and LQKENI. The CDR3 extends over 12 amino acids. This chain's CDR3 is CASSLKRETQYF. CDR3 coding DNA: TGTGCCAGCTCCCTGAAGCGGGAGACCCAGTACTTC.

The chain joins TRBV28 to TRBJ1-2; D perhaps matches TRBD1 (5 bases). CDR1 is MDHEN and CDR2 is SYDVKM in the germline V gene. This CDR3 is 15 amino acids long. V lost 4 bases and J 5 bases, leaving 17 bases between the germline ends. The CDR3 DNA is TGTGCCAGCAGTTATGGGGGAGAAAGACAGTATGGCTACACCTTC. This codes for CASSYGGERQYGYTF.

This clone was observed at least ten times. The rearrangement links TRBV25-1 to TRBJ2-5, with 7 bases fitting TRBD2. Unmatched junction bases numbered 8, after V lost 2 bases and J lost 5 bases. The germline V gene encodes CDR1 MGHDK and CDR2 SYGVNS. There are 15 residues in the CDR3. CDR3: CASSEAGGRAETQYF. The CDR3 DNA follows: TGTGCCAGCAGTGAAGCTGGAGGGAGGGCGGAGACCCAGTACTTC.

For this clone: Other DNA sequences in this specimen translate into the identical CDR3. The chain links TRBV29-1 to TRBJ1-4, with 7 nucleotides matching TRBD1. Germline CDR1 SQVTM, CDR2 ANQGSEA. The trim removed 6 bases at V and 2 bases at J, leaving 0 bases unmatched. This CDR3 has 12 amino acids. CDR3 coding DNA: TGCAGCGTGGGACAGACTAATGAAAAACTGTTTTTT. As protein: CSVGQTNEKLFF.

Worth noting for this clone: Different DNA sequences within this sample yield the same CDR3. This chain joins TRBV7-9 and TRBJ1-5, with unresolved D. Germline CDR1 and CDR2: SEHNR and FQNEAQ (reference sequence). V was clipped by 5 bases and J by 1 base, with 6 bases between them. This CDR3 contains 13 residues. The CDR3 sequence: CASSPDSNQPQHF. The CDR3 DNA is TGTGCCAGCAGCCCTGACAGCAATCAGCCCCAGCATTTT.

The rearrangement uses TRBV5-1 and TRBJ2-7; D possibly corresponds to TRBD1 (6 bases). The CDR3 runs to 15 residues. V lost 0 bases and J lost 5, with 15 bases in between. Germline values: CDR1 SGHRS, CDR2 YFSETQ. The chain's CDR3 is CASSLVGTIIHEQYF. CDR3 nucleotide sequence: TGCGCCAGCAGCTTGGTAGGGACAATTATCCACGAGCAGTACTTC.

The rearrangement joins TRBV11-2 to TRBJ2-2; 8 positions match TRBD1. Germline trimming cut 4 bases from V and 2 bases from J; bases unmatched to any gene: 6. Looked up from germline, CDR1 is SGHAT and CDR2 is FQNNGV. The CDR3 sequence is 16 residues long. The DNA of the CDR3 is TGTGCCAGCAGCTCCGGGGACAGGAGTAACACCGGGGAGCTGTTTTTT. This translates into CASSSGDRSNTGELFF. The full variable domain, completed using reference TRBV11-2 and TRBJ2-2, is EAGVAQSPRYKIIEKRQSVAFWCNPISGHATLYWYQQILGQGPKLLIQFQNNGVVDDSQLPKDRFSAERLKGVDSTLKIQPAKLEDSAVYLCASSSGDRSNTGELFFGEGSRLTVL.

The chain joins TRBV21-1 to TRBJ1-1. TRBV21-1 is deemed a pseudogene. CDR3 length equals 18 residues. CDR3 DNA sequence: TGTGCCAGCAGCGAAAGGGGCTGGAGGAACCGCTTGAACACTGAAGCTTTCTTT. Encoded protein: CASSERGWRNRLNTEAFF.

The chain employs TRBV7-9 and TRBJ2-5; the D gene is possibly TRBD1 (6 bases). The CDR3 has 14 amino acids. V gave up 5 bases and J gave up 0 bases, with 10 bases separating them. Germline assignment: CDR1 SEHNR and CDR2 FQNEAQ (reference sequence). Here the CDR3 reads CASSQQGYQETQYF. CDR3 coding DNA: TGTGCCAGCAGCCAACAGGGATACCAAGAGACCCAGTACTTC.

The rearrangement uses TRBV2 and TRBJ2-4; a possible D gene is TRBD2 (5 bases). Per germline, CDR1 SNHLY and CDR2 FYNNEI. The V end lost 6 bases, the J end lost 7 bases, and 10 bases lay between the germline ends. This CDR3 comprises 12 residues. CDR3 residues: CASRARENIQYF. CDR3 DNA: TGTGCCAGCAGGGCGAGGGAGAACATTCAGTACTTC.

In its sample, this clone was seen a few times. V usage is TRBV6-5 and J usage is TRBJ1-2; D is undetermined. V gave up 5 bases and J gave up 2 bases, with 18 bases separating them. CDR3 size: 16 residues. Germline V lookup: CDR1 MNHEY, CDR2 SVGAGI. CDR3 coding DNA: TGTGCCAGCAGTCACTGGACCGGCCGACGGAACTATGGCTACACCTTC. Translating gives CASSHWTGRRNYGYTF.

The rearrangement uses TRBV10-2 and TRBJ2-7; D is undetermined. Deletions cut 2 bases from V and 5 bases from J, with 10 bases between. This CDR3 contains 13 residues. Germline CDR1 is WSHSY and CDR2 is SAAADI. The CDR3 protein is CASSERLVNEQYF. Here the CDR3 DNA reads TGCGCCAGCAGTGAGAGGTTGGTCAACGAGCAGTACTTC.

CDR3: CASSLAVGAATYEQYF. CDR3 coding DNA: TGCGCCAGCAGCTTGGCCGTGGGGGCCGCAACCTACGAGCAGTACTTC. The V call is TRBV5-1, the J call TRBJ2-7; D perhaps matches TRBD1 (6 bases). The CDR3 is made up of 16 amino acids. V lost 0 bases and J lost 2, with 15 bases in between. Per the germline V gene, CDR1 is SGHRS and CDR2 is YFSETQ. The full variable domain, completed using reference TRBV5-1 and TRBJ2-7, is KAGVTQTPRYLIKTRGQQVTLSCSPISGHRSVSWYQQTPGQGLQFLFEYFSETQRNKGNFPGRFSGRQFSNSRSEMNVSTLELGDSALYLCASSLAVGAATYEQYFGPGTRLTVT.

This sequence joins TRBV9 and TRBJ1-3, with D uncertain. CDR1 SGDLS and CDR2 YYNGEE come from the germline V gene. Trimming took off 9 bases at V and 4 bases at J, with 11 bases between the two ends. The CDR3 consists of 12 residues. CDR3 coding DNA: TGTGCCATTCCTAGAAGCGGAAACACCATATATTTT. Protein product: CAIPRSGNTIYF.

This sequence joins TRBV6-1 and TRBJ2-7, with a weak D call TRBD2 (6 bases). The V end was cut by 8 bases, the J end by 1 base, with 12 bases between. There are 13 residues in the CDR3. In germline, CDR1 is MNHNS, CDR2 SASEGT. CDR3 in DNA: TGTGCCAGCTCCGGGACTCTTTCCTACGAGCAGTACTTC. It encodes CASSGTLSYEQYF.

This rearrangement joins TRBV7-3 to TRBJ1-1, with D unclear. From germline, CDR1 is SGHTA and CDR2 FQGTGA. The CDR3 totals 14 residues. Trimming pared 1 base from V and 10 bases from J, leaving 16 bases between. The CDR3 DNA reads as TGTGCCAGCAGCTTAAGTCGCACCGCCGGTGGAGCTTTCTTT. Its protein is CASSLSRTAGGAFF.

For the CDR3, the DNA is TGTGCCAGCAGCTTAGCAAAATTGGGAGGGGAGACCCAGTACTTC. It yields the protein CASSLAKLGGETQYF. V gene TRBV5-4 combines with J gene TRBJ2-5; 7 bases map to TRBD2. V shed 2 bases and J 5 bases; nucleotides not matched to a gene: 9. The CDR3 consists of 15 residues. Germline CDR1 SGHNT, CDR2 YYREEE (reference sequence).

This chain connects TRBV6-1 to TRBJ2-1, with 9 bases lining up with TRBD2. V was pared by 0 bases and J by 6 bases, with 24 bases of the junction left unmatched. Germline loops: CDR1 MNHNS, CDR2 SASEGT. CDR3 length equals 22 residues. The CDR3 DNA is TGTGCCAGCAGTGAAGCGGAGCGAGGTTGGTTAGCGGGAGCTGGGGGGTTCAATGAGCAGTTCTTC. This sequence encodes CASSEAERGWLAGAGGFNEQFF.

This clone was detected many times. The chain uses TRBV5-4 and TRBJ2-1; TRBD2 is a possible D gene (5 bases). CDR1 is SGHNT and CDR2 is YYREEE in the germline V gene (reference sequence). The CDR3 loop spans 13 amino acids. The CDR3 loop reads CVCGWENDNEQFF. Written as DNA, the CDR3 is TGTGTCTGCGGCTGGGAGAACGACAATGAGCAGTTCTTC.